Shown below are 22 T cell receptor beta chains from a single sample sequenced in a study of response to subunit inactivated influenza vaccine. TCRdb passed the RT-PCR reads through MiXCR, listing each CDR3 protein once. The sample has roughly 650,000 distinct CDR3 sequences, 15% to 17% seen once; the top ten hold under 14%. Sequenced here: PBMCs from blood, sampled about 13 days after vaccination. Receptors were obtained from a man aged 45-65 years who received an inactivated influenza vaccine.

Only a few counts were recorded for this clonotype. This chain connects TRBV3-1 to TRBJ2-3; tentative D call: TRBD2 (6 bases). CDR1 is LGHDT, CDR2 YNNKEL, per germline (reference sequence). CDR3 length equals 14 residues. The V end lost 3 bases, the J end lost 9 bases, and 16 bases lay between the germline ends. The CDR3 sequence: CASSHSPRGRTQYF. The CDR3 bases are TGTGCCAGCAGCCACTCCCCTCGAGGGAGGACGCAGTATTTT.

This chain links TRBV20-1 with TRBJ2-3; 9 positions agree with TRBD2. Germline-derived CDR1 and CDR2 are DFQATT and SNEGSKA (reference sequence). Trimming at V came to 1 base and at J to 3 bases, leaving 8 bases not matched to a gene. The CDR3 is 16 amino acids. The DNA for the CDR3 is TGCAGTGCTAGAGCGTGGCTAGCGGGATCAACAGATACGCAGTATTTT. This codes for CSARAWLAGSTDTQYF.

This clonotype was counted only a few times. The chain joins TRBV10-3 to TRBJ2-7, with 9 bases lining up with TRBD1. V lost 1 base, J lost 5 bases, and 6 bases stayed unmatched. Germline assignment: CDR1 ENHRY and CDR2 SYGVKD. The CDR3 runs 15 residues. The DNA for the CDR3 is TGTGCCATCAGTGAGTTTGGACAGGGGAGCAACGAGCAGTACTTC. It is translated as CAISEFGQGSNEQYF.

V gene TRBV3-1 combines with J gene TRBJ1-1, with D maybe TRBD1 (5 bases). The CDR3 runs to 13 residues. The V gene's germline CDR1 is LGHDT and CDR2 YNNKEL (reference sequence). V was trimmed by 4 bases and J by 5 bases, leaving 11 bases between them. CDR3 amino acids: CASSLGGQTEAFF. CDR3 nucleotides: TGTGCCAGCAGCCTCGGGGGTCAGACTGAAGCTTTCTTT.

This clonotype has just a few counts. This chain joins TRBV6-1 and TRBJ2-3; unclear D gene. V was clipped by 6 bases and J by 5 bases, with 12 bases between them. This CDR3 is built from 13 residues. Germline V gives CDR1 MNHNS, CDR2 SASEGT. In DNA, the CDR3 is TGTGCCAGCAGACTTACAGTCGAAGATACGCAGTATTTT. Protein product: CASRLTVEDTQYF.

The chain carries TRBV16 and TRBJ1-1; possibly TRBD1 for D (5 bases). Germline CDR1 reads KGHSY; CDR2 reads FQNENV. The CDR3 loop spans 13 amino acids. Between the trimmed V and J ends, which lost 1 base and 4 bases, there was a span of 7 bases. CDR3 in DNA: TGTGCCAGCAGCCAATTCGGGGGCACTGAAGCTTTCTTT. The encoded protein is CASSQFGGTEAFF.

This clonotype was seen a few times. The V gene is TRBV20-1, the J gene TRBJ2-3, with 10 bases matching TRBD2. V gave up 7 bases and J gave up 3 bases; unmatched junction bases: 7. The CDR3 is 14 residues long. Germline CDR1 reads DFQATT; CDR2 reads SNEGSKA (reference sequence). The CDR3 loop is CSVIAGGRTDTQYF. Here the CDR3 DNA reads TGCAGTGTTATAGCGGGAGGAAGGACAGATACGCAGTATTTT.

The rearrangement joins TRBV5-1 to TRBJ2-7, with a possible D match to TRBD1 (6 bases). The V gene lost 4 bases and the J gene lost 3 bases, with 14 bases spanning the gap. This CDR3 region has 14 residues. CDR1 is SGHRS and CDR2 is YFSETQ in the germline V gene. This CDR3 is CASSLTGIHYEQYF. In DNA, the CDR3 is TGCGCCAGCAGCCTTACAGGGATTCACTACGAGCAGTACTTC. The variable domain in full, with the rest retrieved from reference TRBV5-1 and TRBJ2-7, is KAGVTQTPRYLIKTRGQQVTLSCSPISGHRSVSWYQQTPGQGLQFLFEYFSETQRNKGNFPGRFSGRQFSNSRSEMNVSTLELGDSALYLCASSLTGIHYEQYFGPGTRLTVT.

This clonotype turned up a few times. The J gene is TRBJ2-1, the V gene TRBV5-1, with D possibly being TRBD1 (6 bases). The CDR3 runs to 15 residues. Germline CDR1 is SGHRS and CDR2 is YFSETQ. V lost 1 base and J 8 bases, leaving 16 bases between the germline ends. CDR3 in amino acids: CASSLNGQIYDEQFF. CDR3 nucleotides: TGCGCCAGCAGCTTGAATGGACAGATTTACGATGAGCAGTTCTTC. Supplemented by reference TRBV5-1 and TRBJ2-1, the full variable domain reads KAGVTQTPRYLIKTRGQQVTLSCSPISGHRSVSWYQQTPGQGLQFLFEYFSETQRNKGNFPGRFSGRQFSNSRSEMNVSTLELGDSALYLCASSLNGQIYDEQFFGPGTRLTVL.

This clonotype was recorded a few times. The J gene is TRBJ2-3, the V gene TRBV7-9; D is possibly TRBD2 (6 bases). The CDR3 totals 17 residues. CDR1 SEHNR and CDR2 FQNEAQ come from the germline V gene (reference sequence). Trimming pared 0 bases from V and 1 base from J, leaving 14 bases between. The CDR3 coding sequence is TGTGCCAGCAGCTTAGCGCTAAGTGGAGGGGGCACAGATACGCAGTATTTT. It codes for CASSLALSGGGTDTQYF.

V and J are TRBV14 and TRBJ2-7; D remains unclear. The V end was cut by 1 base, the J end by 4 bases, with 11 bases between. The CDR3 contains 14 residues. The germline V gene has CDR1 SGHDN and CDR2 FVKESK. CDR3 region: CASSQGIPVYEQYF. The CDR3 region has the DNA TGTGCCAGCAGCCAAGGTATCCCAGTATACGAGCAGTACTTC.

Ten or more counts support this clonotype. The chain joins TRBV20-1 to TRBJ2-1; D remains ambiguous. The V end was cut by 3 bases, the J end by 5 bases, with 11 bases between. The CDR3 is 13 residues long. Germline loops: CDR1 DFQATT, CDR2 SNEGSKA (reference sequence). CDR3 in DNA: TGCAGTGCTAGCGGATGGAGAAACAATGAGCAGTTCTTC. As protein: CSASGWRNNEQFF.

V gene TRBV7-2 combines with J gene TRBJ2-2, with 13 bases identical to TRBD2. The length of the CDR3 is 16 residues. Germline V CDR1 and CDR2: SGHTA, FQGNSA. Unmatched junction bases numbered 2, after V lost 1 base and J lost 6 bases. The CDR3 loop is CASSLDTSGGAGELFF. The CDR3 DNA is TGTGCCAGCAGCTTAGACACTAGCGGGGGGGCCGGGGAGCTGTTTTTT. The full variable domain, in which reference TRBV7-2 and TRBJ2-2 provide the parts outside the CDR3, is GAGVSQSPSNKVTEKGKDVELRCDPISGHTALYWYRQSLGQGLEFLIYFQGNSAPDKSGLPSDRFSAERTGGSVSTLTIQRTQQEDSAVYLCASSLDTSGGAGELFFGEGSRLTVL.

This sequence joins TRBV24-1 and TRBJ2-7, with TRBD1 matching over 10 bases. V lost 9 bases and J lost 2; bases outside the gene matches: 6. CDR3 length: 14 residues. CDR1 KGHDR and CDR2 SFDVKD come from the germline V gene. CDR3: CATADRGPPYEQYF. The CDR3 DNA is TGTGCCACCGCCGACAGGGGGCCGCCCTACGAGCAGTACTTC.

The chain has TRBV2 and TRBJ2-7; the D call may be TRBD1 or TRBD2 (7 bases each). CDR1 is SNHLY, CDR2 FYNNEI, per germline. V lost 8 bases and J 3 bases, leaving 17 bases between the germline ends. The CDR3 runs 14 residues. The CDR3 nucleotides read TGTGCCAGCCAGATGACAGGGACTATCTACGAGCAGTACTTC. The encoded protein is CASQMTGTIYEQYF.

The chain combines TRBV3-1 with TRBJ2-5, with 8 nucleotides matching TRBD2. This CDR3 has 16 amino acids. With V trimmed by 4 bases and J by 2 bases, 9 bases remained unmatched. The germline CDR1 and CDR2 sequences are LGHDT and YNNKEL (reference sequence). CDR3 loop: CASSPTREGRQETQYF. The CDR3 DNA sequence: TGTGCCAGCAGCCCCACCCGGGAGGGCCGACAAGAGACCCAGTACTTC.

The rearrangement links TRBV6-1 to TRBJ2-1; possibly TRBD1 for D (6 bases). The length of the CDR3 is 16 residues. CDR1 and CDR2 from the germline V gene are MNHNS and SASEGT. Trimming stripped 5 bases from V and 0 bases from J, with 14 bases between. CDR3 bases: TGTGCCAGCAGTCCAACAGGGTCCTTCTCCTACAATGAGCAGTTCTTC. Translating gives CASSPTGSFSYNEQFF.

V usage is TRBV3-1 and J usage is TRBJ1-1, with D possibly being TRBD1 (5 bases). The CDR3 extends over 18 amino acids. Germline-derived CDR1 and CDR2 are LGHDT and YNNKEL (reference sequence). V gave up 4 bases and J gave up 0 bases, with 21 bases separating them. CDR3: CASSPRGRQTPMNTEAFF. DNA for the CDR3: TGTGCCAGCAGCCCCCGGGGCAGACAAACTCCAATGAACACTGAAGCTTTCTTT.

The J gene is TRBJ2-3, the V gene TRBV24-1, with 12 bases lining up with TRBD2. The CDR3 covers 17 residues. Germline CDR1 KGHDR, CDR2 SFDVKD. V was pared by 2 bases and J by 2 bases, with 4 bases of the junction left unmatched. The CDR3 DNA reads as TGTGCCACCAGTGATTCGGGACTAGCGGGTCCCACAGATACGCAGTATTTT. Translation: CATSDSGLAGPTDTQYF.

This clonotype was recorded at least ten times. J is TRBJ1-1 and V is TRBV7-2, with D possibly TRBD1 on 6 matching bases. In germline, CDR1 is SGHTA, CDR2 FQGNSA. V was trimmed by 2 bases and J by 7 bases, leaving 14 bases between them. The CDR3 contains 14 residues. CDR3 amino acids: CASSLTPGAGEAFF. In DNA, the CDR3 is TGTGCCAGCAGCTTAACCCCGGGGGCAGGTGAAGCTTTCTTT.

This sequence joins TRBV20-1 and TRBJ1-1; D perhaps matches TRBD1 (5 bases). Trimming took 6 bases from V and 6 from J, leaving 20 bases between them. This CDR3 region has 14 residues. CDR1 is DFQATT, CDR2 SNEGSKA, per germline (reference sequence). The CDR3 coding sequence is TGCAGTGCACCTATAGGGAGAGGGGACTCTGAAGCTTTCTTT. Protein product: CSAPIGRGDSEAFF.

The chain joins TRBV6-5 to TRBJ2-5; no definite D call. The V end was cut by 2 bases, the J end by 5 bases, with 15 bases between. The CDR3 consists of 15 residues. Germline CDR1 is MNHEY and CDR2 is SVGAGI. This CDR3 reads CASSYLSQRRETQYF. Here the CDR3 DNA reads TGTGCCAGCAGTTACCTCAGCCAGAGAAGGGAGACCCAGTACTTC.